This TCR beta chain was profiled in a study of vaccination effects on CD4 cells after COVID-19. Overall study: It was a median of 72 days after the second dose that post-vaccine samples were obtained.

To note about this clone: Its antigen is not identified.

After around nine days in culture, the CD4+ T cells were isolated. Every participant took two doses of the BNT162b2 or mRNA-1273 vaccine. According to the study, vaccine recipients showed no prior SARS-CoV-2 infection and negative nucleocapsid antibodies. Both day 3 and day 7 saw half the medium replaced with IL-2 medium. Sequencing used immunoSEQ multiplex PCR; TCRdb keeps in-frame clones, though not all of them. Found here are around 66,000 clones, roughly 81% of them singletons; the top ten hold approximately 2%. The source is a human donor who received a COVID-19 vaccine. This material consisted of CD4+ T cells from PBMCs cultured without peptide, taken after COVID-19 vaccination.

The CDR3, as DNA: TGTGCCAGCAGGGCCGGCCCCGGGAATGGCGACAATGAGCAGTTCTTC. This encodes CASRAGPGNGDNEQFF. The chain joins TRBV9 to TRBJ2-1, with D possibly matching TRBD2 (5 bases). The CDR3 sequence is 16 residues long. From germline, CDR1 is SGDLS and CDR2 YYNGEE. V dropped 5 bases and J dropped 5 bases, with 20 bases sitting between them. The variable domain in full, with the rest retrieved from reference TRBV9 and TRBJ2-1, is DSGVTQTPKHLITATGQRVTLRCSPRSGDLSVYWYQQSLDQGLQFLIQYYNGEERAKGNILERFSAQQFPDLHSELNLSSLELGDSALYFCASRAGPGNGDNEQFFGPGTRLTVL.